This T cell receptor beta chain was sequenced in a study of CD8 T cells in ankylosing spondylitis. The V end lost 1 base, the J end lost 6 bases, and 18 bases lay between the germline ends. The CDR3 runs 16 residues. Per the germline V gene, CDR1 is SEHNR and CDR2 is FQNEAQ (reference sequence). Study outcomes and limitations: Reportedly, disease-linked clones are significantly enriched in ankylosing spondylitis patients' matched synovial fluid. For ankylosing spondylitis blood, a TCR beta motif of roughly 8 highly homologous variants appeared characteristic. Both synovial fluid and blood in reactive arthritis had previously been reported to carry some motif variants.

Libraries for TCR beta were made by quantitative 5'-RACE with molecular barcodes. TCRdb processed the 5' RACE reads anew with MiXCR; each CDR3 protein has one entry. Here the sample spans about 150,000 distinct CDR3 sequences, around 45% being singletons. For this clonotype: Its antigen remains unknown.

The sample comprised synovial fluid, either unsorted or a sorted T cell fraction (not recorded which). The TCR comes from a male donor with ankylosing spondylitis. The chain links TRBV7-9 to TRBJ1-2; perhaps TRBD1 as D (5 bases). CDR3 protein: CASSLDGAPRDHGYTF. CDR3 coding DNA: TGTGCCAGCAGCTTAGACGGAGCCCCCAGGGACCATGGCTACACCTTC.